This T cell receptor beta chain was sequenced during a study of blood T cell repertoires in COVID-19. Study information: COVID-19 samples collected from the United States, Italy and Spain covered acute and convalescent phases.

Produced via immunoSEQ multiplex PCR; TCRdb's table is partial and in-frame only. The sample shows around 250,000 clones, around 86% of them seen only once. Germline CDR1 is SGHTA and CDR2 is FQGNSA. This CDR3 has 16 amino acids. V lost 5 bases and J lost 2; bases outside the gene matches: 10. This clonotype was obtained from a woman in her 70s with active or convalescent COVID-19. V usage is TRBV7-2 and J usage is TRBJ1-1; 8 nucleotides match TRBD1. Sequencing was carried out using peripheral blood. The chain's CDR3 is CASSPRSDRGNTEAFF. Here the CDR3 DNA reads TGTGCCAGCAGCCCGCGCTCAGACAGGGGCAACACTGAAGCTTTCTTT.